Listed here are 7 T cell receptor beta chains from one sample, sequenced in a study of blood T cell repertoires in COVID-19. Only in-frame clones appear in the TCRdb table, and some are missing; sequencing was by immunoSEQ multiplex PCR. This sample has 30,000 to 45,000 clones; 89% occur once, and the top ten carry about 6.5%. The sequencing sample was made of peripheral blood. Source of these receptors: a human donor in a cohort sampled during active COVID-19.

V is TRBV7-9 and J is TRBJ2-4; 7 positions agree with TRBD2. V lost 1 base and J lost 4; bases outside the gene matches: 1. This CDR3 is built from 14 residues. Germline values: CDR1 SEHNR, CDR2 FQNEAQ (reference sequence). The CDR3 region is CASSLDGRKNIQYF. Written as DNA, the CDR3 is TGTGCCAGCAGCTTAGACGGGAGGAAAAACATTCAGTACTTC. Combining the CDR3 with reference TRBV7-9 and TRBJ2-4 gives the whole variable domain DTGVSQNPRHKITKRGQNVTFRCDPISEHNRLYWYRQTLGQGPEFLTYFQNEAQLEKSRLLSDRFSAERPKGSFSTLEIQRTEQGDSAMYLCASSLDGRKNIQYFGAGTRLSVL.

V gene TRBV5-6 combines with J gene TRBJ2-3; D might be TRBD2 (5 bases). The CDR3 loop spans 12 amino acids. With 4 bases removed from V and 6 bases from J, the gap between germline ends came to 9 bases. Germline V lookup: CDR1 SGHDT, CDR2 YYEEEE. Here the CDR3 DNA reads TGTGCCAGCAGCGAGGGTATGGATACGCAGTATTTT. Protein product: CASSEGMDTQYF.

V is TRBV27 and J is TRBJ2-3, with a possible D match to TRBD2 (6 bases). CDR3 size: 15 residues. Looked up from germline, CDR1 is MNHEY and CDR2 is SMNVEV (reference sequence). V lost 4 bases and J lost 2, with 13 bases in between. The CDR3 sequence is CASSSPGLPTDTQYF. For the CDR3, the DNA is TGTGCCAGCAGTTCCCCGGGACTCCCCACAGATACGCAGTATTTT.

This sequence joins TRBV7-2 and TRBJ1-3; TRBD1 is a possible D gene (6 bases). Trimming removed 5 bases from V and 0 bases from J, with 17 bases in between. Germline lookup yields CDR1 SGHTA and CDR2 FQGNSA. The CDR3 is 17 amino acids. The chain's CDR3 is CASSRTGSGSSGNTIYF. In nucleotides, the CDR3 is TGTGCCAGCAGCCGTACAGGGTCAGGAAGCTCTGGAAACACCATATATTTT.

V is TRBV19 and J is TRBJ1-4, with D possibly matching TRBD1 (5 bases). Trimming cost V 4 bases and J 8 bases, with 14 bases left between them. CDR3 size: 14 residues. Germline V gene data show CDR1 as LNHDA and CDR2 as SQIVND (reference sequence). CDR3 loop: CASSTGTVSEKLFF. In DNA form, the CDR3 reads TGTGCCAGTAGTACGGGGACTGTTTCGGAAAAACTGTTTTTT.

CDR3 residues: CASSTRGYGYTF. The CDR3, as DNA: TGTGCCAGCAGCACACGGGGCTATGGCTACACCTTC. The chain joins TRBV5-5 to TRBJ1-2; no definite D call. The germline gives CDR1 SGHKS, CDR2 YYEKEE (reference sequence). V shed 4 bases and J shed 4 bases, with 8 bases lying between them. This CDR3 region has 12 residues.

The chain uses TRBV28 and TRBJ1-2; 7 positions match TRBD1. Germline V gene data show CDR1 as MDHEN and CDR2 as SYDVKM. The length of the CDR3 is 14 residues. Trimming took 2 bases from V and 4 from J; bases not matched to a gene: 4. DNA of the CDR3: TGTGCCAGCAGTTTAAAAGGGGGCGGCTATGGCTACACCTTC. It translates to CASSLKGGGYGYTF.